Sequencing of this T cell receptor beta chain was carried out in a study of blood T cell repertoires in COVID-19. Overall study: T cells, B-cell-depleted T cells, or PBMCs provided the cDNA or gDNA that served as material.

The CDR3 has 12 amino acids. Deletions cut 6 bases from V and 0 bases from J, with 4 bases between. The germline gives CDR1 SEHNR, CDR2 FQNEAQ (reference sequence). Assay: immunoSEQ multiplex PCR; the TCRdb copy retains only in-frame clones and omits some. The table records some 340,000 clones, 90% of them present only once. The receptor comes from a woman aged 25 to 39 who had been exposed to COVID-19. Sequenced sample: PBMCs or T cells enriched from blood (not recorded which). The chain recombines TRBV7-9 with TRBJ2-3, with no clear D. The CDR3 loop is CASRTSTDTQYF. Written as DNA, the CDR3 is TGTGCCAGCAGGACTAGCACAGATACGCAGTATTTT.